One and the same sample provided the 17 T cell receptor beta chains below, sequenced in a study of spatial heterogeneity in lung cancer (dated by TCRdb to the late 2010s). Results and caveats for the whole study, not just this receptor: The tumor nonsynonymous mutation count correlated with the number of expanded intratumoral alpha and beta TCRs.

Per the publication, the time point label means: sample taken at primary tumor resection. These receptors are not linked to any known antigen. Library method: 5' RACE. TCRdb records NextSeq 500 as the sequencer. In-frame beta chains were kept once TCRdb had trimmed the public reads at Q25 with fastp and called clones with MiXCR. Duplicate CDR3 protein sequences are folded into a single record with the most common DNA and genes. The sample records some 4,900 distinct CDR3 sequences, 10% to 15% of which are singletons. The ten largest clones take up around 9.1% of the sample. Sample: lung tumor tissue, taken at surgery. These receptors were collected from a female donor with early-stage non-small cell lung cancer.

In its sample, this clonotype ranks as medium-sized. The V call is TRBV18, the J call TRBJ2-7; D remains ambiguous. Germline loops: CDR1 KGHSH, CDR2 LQKENI. The CDR3 runs to 12 residues. The ends were cut back, 0 bases at V and 5 bases at J, with 5 bases in the middle. CDR3 DNA: TGTGCCAGCTCACCACCGGGGAACGAGCAGTACTTC. Amino acid sequence: CASSPPGNEQYF.

V usage is TRBV7-3 and J usage is TRBJ1-1, with TRBD1 as a possible D gene (5 bases). CDR1 SGHTA and CDR2 FQGTGA come from the germline V gene. CDR3 length: 13 amino acids. V was shortened by 4 bases and J by 1 base, with 7 bases between the two germline ends. The CDR3 nucleotides are TGTGCCAGCAGCTGGACAACGAACACTGAAGCTTTCTTT. It specifies CASSWTTNTEAFF. The full variable domain, rest sourced from reference TRBV7-3 and TRBJ1-1, is GAGVSQTPSNKVTEKGKYVELRCDPISGHTALYWYRQSLGQGPEFLIYFQGTGAADDSGLPNDRFFAVRPEGSVSTLKIQRTERGDSAVYLCASSWTTNTEAFFGQGTRLTVV.

By proportion, this clonotype is medium-sized (0.01 to 0.1%). The chain links TRBV7-9 to TRBJ1-2; possible D gene TRBD1, 5 bases. There are 16 residues in the CDR3. The germline V and J ends were trimmed by 1 base and 5 bases, with 17 bases remaining between them. The germline CDR1 and CDR2 sequences are SEHNR and FQNEAQ (reference sequence). The CDR3 loop is CASSLGSQGVRYGYTF. CDR3 DNA sequence: TGTGCCAGCAGCTTAGGGAGCCAGGGCGTACGGTATGGCTACACCTTC.

This clonotype is labeled as medium-sized (0.01 to 0.1%). The chain has TRBV2 and TRBJ2-1; 10 bases line up with TRBD1. Trimming took 7 bases from V and 4 from J; bases not matched to a gene: 10. The CDR3 sequence is 16 residues long. CDR1 is SNHLY and CDR2 is FYNNEI in the germline V gene. This CDR3 is CASTRTGGAVYNEQFF. The CDR3 DNA sequence: TGTGCCAGCACCCGGACAGGGGGGGCAGTTTACAATGAGCAGTTCTTC.

By proportion, this clonotype is medium-sized. This chain links TRBV19 with TRBJ1-5; TRBD1 matches at 8 bases. The length of the CDR3 is 15 residues. The J segment lost 1 base and the V segment lost 6 bases, leaving 5 bases of the junction unmatched. Germline assignment: CDR1 LNHDA and CDR2 SQIVND (reference sequence). CDR3 region: CASRANRGSNQPQHF. CDR3 bases: TGTGCCAGTAGGGCCAACAGGGGGAGCAATCAGCCCCAGCATTTT.

This clonotype is judged medium-sized. The chain combines TRBV5-1 with TRBJ2-3; 12 bases line up with TRBD1. CDR1 and CDR2 (germline): SGHRS, YFSETQ. J was trimmed by 5 bases and V by 4 bases; bases with no gene match: 5. CDR3 size: 15 residues. DNA of the CDR3: TGCGCCAGCAGCGACGGGACAGGGGGCCTAGATACGCAGTATTTT. This translates into CASSDGTGGLDTQYF.

This clonotype is medium-sized in the sample. V usage is TRBV5-6 and J usage is TRBJ1-2; no firm D call. The germline V and J ends were trimmed by 2 bases and 4 bases, with 12 bases remaining between them. The CDR3 is 14 residues long. The germline CDR1 and CDR2 sequences are SGHDT and YYEEEE. The CDR3 bases are TGTGCCAGCAGCTTAGAAACAGATATCTATGGCTACACCTTC. Translating it yields CASSLETDIYGYTF.

At least ten counts were recorded for this clonotype. The genes are TRBV12-3 or TRBV12-4 and TRBJ2-2, with D perhaps TRBD1 (5 bases). V was trimmed by 4 bases and J by 4 bases, leaving 16 bases between them. CDR3 length equals 16 residues. This CDR3 reads CASSSVQGYGTGELFF. DNA for the CDR3: TGTGCCAGCAGTTCAGTCCAGGGTTACGGCACCGGGGAGCTGTTTTTT.

This clonotype was counted only a few times. The genes are TRBV3-1 and TRBJ2-2, with TRBD1 identical over 7 bases. CDR1 and CDR2 from the germline V gene are LGHDT and YNNKEL (reference sequence). V dropped 6 bases and J dropped 3; count of bases not matched to a gene: 7. The CDR3 totals 15 residues. In DNA, the CDR3 is TGTGCCAGCAGGCTTACAGGGGTGGACACCGGGGAGCTGTTTTTT. Residues: CASRLTGVDTGELFF.

This clonotype is medium-sized (0.01 to 0.1%) in the sample. The genes are TRBV5-4 and TRBJ2-3, with TRBD2 identical over 14 bases. The CDR3 has 16 amino acids. Germline V gene sequence: CDR1 SGHNT, CDR2 YYREEE (reference sequence). V lost 4 bases to trimming and J lost 3 bases; unmatched junction nucleotides: 4. The DNA for the CDR3 is TGTGCCAGCAGCCCGGGACTAGCGGGGGTGACAGATACGCAGTATTTT. It codes for CASSPGLAGVTDTQYF. The whole variable domain, filled in from reference TRBV5-4 and TRBJ2-3, reads ETGVTQSPTHLIKTRGQQVTLRCSSQSGHNTVSWYQQALGQGPQFIFQYYREEENGRGNFPPRFSGLQFPNYSSELNVNALELDDSALYLCASSPGLAGVTDTQYFGPGTRLTVL.

This clonotype was observed at least ten times. The rearrangement uses TRBV7-9 and TRBJ1-1, with D unresolved. Looked up from germline, CDR1 is SEHNR and CDR2 is FQNEAQ (reference sequence). V lost 3 bases to trimming and J lost 1 base, with 6 bases between them. The CDR3 contains 13 residues. In nucleotides, the CDR3 is TGTGCCAGCAGCTTCGGCCCGAACACTGAAGCTTTCTTT. This gives the protein CASSFGPNTEAFF.

The chain joins TRBV4-2 to TRBJ1-4; possible D gene TRBD1, 5 bases. Trimming left V 4 bases short and J 5 bases short, with 11 bases between. Germline loops: CDR1 LGHNA, CDR2 YNFKEQ. The CDR3 has 14 amino acids. The chain's CDR3 is CASSPLQGNEKLFF. The CDR3 DNA reads as TGTGCCAGCAGCCCCCTTCAGGGAAATGAAAAACTGTTTTTT.

By share of the sample, this clonotype is medium-sized. The chain has TRBV6-1 and TRBJ1-5; 9 bases agree with TRBD1. J gave up 5 bases and V 8 bases, and 7 bases lay outside the gene matches. The germline gives CDR1 MNHNS, CDR2 SASEGT. CDR3 size: 14 residues. The CDR3 DNA sequence: TGTGCCAGCTCTTGGACAGGGGCGGATCAGCCCCAGCATTTT. Amino acid sequence: CASSWTGADQPQHF.

This clonotype is medium-sized by share. The chain couples TRBV6-1 to TRBJ2-3; the D gene is possibly TRBD2 (7 bases). V was pared by 3 bases and J by 0 bases, with 16 bases between. The CDR3 consists of 17 residues. Germline assignment: CDR1 MNHNS and CDR2 SASEGT. The CDR3 DNA reads TGTGCCAGCAGTGACACACGGGGGGCTCCCAGCACAGATACGCAGTATTTT. Its translation: CASSDTRGAPSTDTQYF.

This clonotype counts as medium-sized. The rearrangement uses TRBV20-1 and TRBJ2-1, with TRBD2 matching 12 bases. Trimming cost V 4 bases and J 6 bases; bases outside gene matches: 4. The CDR3 consists of 14 residues. From germline, CDR1 is DFQATT and CDR2 SNEGSKA (reference sequence). The CDR3 DNA sequence: TGCAGTGCTAACCTAGCGGGGGGGAGCAATGAGCAGTTCTTC. This translates into CSANLAGGSNEQFF.

Judged by abundance, this clonotype is medium-sized. V usage is TRBV30 and J usage is TRBJ1-5; D is unclear. Germline values: CDR1 GTSNPN, CDR2 SVGIG (reference sequence). The CDR3 runs to 13 residues. Trimming left V 2 bases short and J 1 base short, with 6 bases between. The CDR3 nucleotides are TGTGCCTGGAGTCGAGGGAGCAATCAGCCCCAGCATTTT. Amino acids: CAWSRGSNQPQHF.

Within the sample, this clonotype is large (0.1 to 1%). The chain is built from TRBV11-2 and TRBJ2-1; the D call may be TRBD1 or TRBD2 (5 bases each). The CDR3 sequence is 12 residues long. V was pared by 4 bases and J by 6 bases, with 7 bases between. Germline CDR1 and CDR2: SGHAT and FQNNGV. The CDR3: CASSWGTNEQFF. CDR3 bases: TGTGCCAGCAGCTGGGGGACCAATGAGCAGTTCTTC.